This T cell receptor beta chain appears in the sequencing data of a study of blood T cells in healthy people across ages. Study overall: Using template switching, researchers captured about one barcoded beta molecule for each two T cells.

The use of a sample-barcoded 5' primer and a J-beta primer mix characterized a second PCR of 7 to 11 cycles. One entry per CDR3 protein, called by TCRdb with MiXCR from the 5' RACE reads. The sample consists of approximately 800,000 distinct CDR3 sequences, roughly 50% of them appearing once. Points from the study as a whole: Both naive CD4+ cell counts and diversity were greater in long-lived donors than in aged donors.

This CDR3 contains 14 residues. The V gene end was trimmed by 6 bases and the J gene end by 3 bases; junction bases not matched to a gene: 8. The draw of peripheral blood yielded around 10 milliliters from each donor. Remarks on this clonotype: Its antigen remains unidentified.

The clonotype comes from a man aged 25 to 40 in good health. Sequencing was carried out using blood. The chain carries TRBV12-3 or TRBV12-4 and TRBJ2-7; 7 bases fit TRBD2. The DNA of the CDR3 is TGTGCCAGCAGCCTCACCGGGACTATCTACGAGCAGTACTTC. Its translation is CASSLTGTIYEQYF.